Listed below are T cell receptor beta chains from one sample, sequenced in a study of shared clonotypes between healthy human individuals. Libraries were prepared by immunoSEQ multiplex PCR; TCRdb keeps only in-frame clonotypes and omits some of them. Of hundreds of thousands of clones in the sample, about 96% were seen once. The sequenced sample was naive CD8+ T cells sorted from blood. These receptors were obtained from a young woman in good health. The CDR3 runs from the conserved cysteine through the conserved F or W. A D gene is named only where the DNA matches it firmly. A row's size may be missing; if present it is once, few, many or a size class.

DNA,CDR3,J,D,V,size
TGCGCCAGCAGCTTGGAGGGTACGAACACCGGGGAGCTGTTTTTT,CASSLEGTNTGELFF,TRBJ2-2,NA,TRBV5-1,NA
TGTGCCAGCAGTTACTCTTTGGAGAGAGGCAACGGGGAGCTGTTTTTT,CASSYSLERGNGELFF,TRBJ2-2,NA,TRBV6-5,NA
TGTGCCTGGAGTTTAGGGACTACACTTACCTCCTACGAGCAGTACTTC,CAWSLGTTLTSYEQYF,TRBJ2-7,TRBD2,TRBV30,NA
TGTGCCAGCAGGTGGCTAGCGGGGACCTACGAGCAGTACTTC,CASRWLAGTYEQYF,TRBJ2-7,TRBD2,TRBV28,NA
TGTGCCAGCAGCTTAAGGCGGGAGGGCAAGGTATACAATGAGCAGTTCTTC,CASSLRREGKVYNEQFF,TRBJ2-1,TRBD2,TRBV5-6,NA
TGTGCCAGCAGACCTCGACATGATAGCAATCAGCCCCAGCATTTT,CASRPRHDSNQPQHF,TRBJ1-5,NA,TRBV6-5,NA
TGTGCCTCCCAGGACAAGGAGCTATGGCCCCAGCATTTT,CASQDKELWPQHF,TRBJ1-5,NA,TRBV6-6,NA
TGTGCCAGCAGCACCGGGACAGGAAACGAGCAGTACTTC,CASSTGTGNEQYF,TRBJ2-7,TRBD1,TRBV13,NA
TGTGCCAGCAGTCACGGGACTAGCGGGAGGGATACGCAGTATTTT,CASSHGTSGRDTQYF,TRBJ2-3,TRBD2,TRBV27,NA
TGTGCCAGCAGAAGACTAGTCTCCAATGAGCAGTTCTTC,CASRRLVSNEQFF,TRBJ2-1,NA,TRBV28,NA
TGCGCCAGCAGCGACGGGACTACCTTCCACGAGCAGTACTTC,CASSDGTTFHEQYF,TRBJ2-7,TRBD2,TRBV5-1,NA
TGCGCCAGCACCGAAAAGGAGGGACAAACCGGGGAGCTGTTTTTT,CASTEKEGQTGELFF,TRBJ2-2,NA,TRBV10-2,once
TGCGCCAGCAGTGAGTTCACAGATAGCACAGATACGCAGTATTTT,CASSEFTDSTDTQYF,TRBJ2-3,NA,TRBV10-1,NA
TGTGCCAGCAGCTGGGGGACATACAATGAGCAGTTCTTC,CASSWGTYNEQFF,TRBJ2-1,NA,TRBV13,NA
TGTGCCAGCAGTTCTATGGACAGGGAGTTCTACGAGCAGTACTTC,CASSSMDREFYEQYF,TRBJ2-7,TRBD1,TRBV6-5,NA
TGTGCCAGCAGCTTCGGTTCAATCGCCACAGATACGCAGTATTTT,CASSFGSIATDTQYF,TRBJ2-3,NA,TRBV13,once
TGTGCCAGCAGATGTAGGGTGAAGACTAGCGGGAGGGCCGGGAATGAGCAGTTCTTC,CASRCRVKTSGRAGNEQFF,TRBJ2-1,NA,TRBV21-1,NA
TGTGCCAGCAGCTTAGAACTAGGCAGCTCCTACGAGCAGTACTTC,CASSLELGSSYEQYF,TRBJ2-7,NA,TRBV7-6,NA
TGTGCCAGCAGCTTACGCGGGAGTTACGAGCAGTACTTC,CASSLRGSYEQYF,TRBJ2-7,TRBD2,TRBV13,NA
TGTGCCAGCAGGGGACTAGCGGGAGTTCTCAATGAGCAGTTCTTC,CASRGLAGVLNEQFF,TRBJ2-1,TRBD2,TRBV6-5,NA
TGTGCCAGCAGCGTACAGGGGGCCTCCACCGGGGAGCTGTTTTTT,CASSVQGASTGELFF,TRBJ2-2,TRBD1,TRBV9,NA
TGCGCCCGCCTTTGGTCGGGATCATACACCGGGGAGCTGTTTTTT,CARLWSGSYTGELFF,TRBJ2-2,NA,TRBV5-1,NA
TGTGCCAGCAGTTTATGGGCAGCAAGCTCCTACGAGCAGTACTTC,CASSLWAASSYEQYF,TRBJ2-7,NA,TRBV27,NA
TGTGCCAGCAGTCTATCCCTCGAGATGGATGAGCAGTTCTTC,CASSLSLEMDEQFF,TRBJ2-1,NA,TRBV27,NA
TGTGCCAGCAGCGCTTTTGGGGTGAACTATGGCTACACCTTC,CASSAFGVNYGYTF,TRBJ1-2,NA,TRBV11-2,NA
TGTGCCAGCAGTTCCCACCCCGAAGGGGACGAGCAGTACTTC,CASSSHPEGDEQYF,TRBJ2-7,NA,TRBV27,NA
TGCGCCAGCAGCCTCGGGCCTCGGGGGCACAATGAGCAGTTCTTC,CASSLGPRGHNEQFF,TRBJ2-1,NA,TRBV4-1,NA
TGTGCCAGCAGTGAAATAACTAGCGGCGAGCAGTACTTC,CASSEITSGEQYF,TRBJ2-7,TRBD2,TRBV2,NA
TGTGCCAGCAGCTTACTGGCAGGAACCCGAGATACGCAGTATTTT,CASSLLAGTRDTQYF,TRBJ2-3,NA,TRBV7-8,NA
TGTGCCAGCGGTATTGACAGTGAGCAGTACTTC,CASGIDSEQYF,TRBJ2-5,NA,TRBV27,NA
TGTGCCAGCAGCCCCGCGGTACCGGCTGGAAACACCATATATTTT,CASSPAVPAGNTIYF,TRBJ1-3,NA,TRBV14,NA
TGTGCCAGTAGTGCTGGGACAGGAGGCTACGAGCAGTACTTC,CASSAGTGGYEQYF,TRBJ2-7,TRBD1,TRBV19,few
TGTGCCAGCAGCCCCGGACAGGGGAGCTCCTACGAGCAGTACTTC,CASSPGQGSSYEQYF,TRBJ2-7,TRBD1,TRBV5-4,NA
TGTGCCAGCAGCTTAGGACGCACTAGCGGGAGGTGGGGCAATGAGCAGTTCTTC,CASSLGRTSGRWGNEQFF,TRBJ2-1,TRBD2,TRBV7-8,NA
TGTGCCAGCAGCTTGCGAGGGAAGCGCACTGAAGCTTTCTTT,CASSLRGKRTEAFF,TRBJ1-1,NA,TRBV5-8,NA
TGTGCCATCAGTGCCTACCATGGGGGGACCTCCACAGATACGCAGTATTTT,CAISAYHGGTSTDTQYF,TRBJ2-3,NA,TRBV10-3,NA
TGTGCCAGCAGCGGCCCAGGGAGGTACACTGAAGCTTTCTTT,CASSGPGRYTEAFF,TRBJ1-1,NA,TRBV7-7,once
TGTGCCAGCAGTGAAGCGCTGGGCGGGACGGTCAATGAGCAGTTCTTC,CASSEALGGTVNEQFF,TRBJ2-1,NA,TRBV6-1,NA